This T cell receptor (beta chain) was identified in a study of T-cell reconstitution after alpha-beta-depleted transplantation in children. Study-level points and caveats: After transplant, high TCRbeta diversity at day 60 in some patients arose from surviving recipient T cells and thymic progenitors. One year after transplant, T-cell counts and diversity came mostly from newly produced T cells. As was reported, about two months after transplant, alpha-beta T cells came from several hundred expanded graft clones.

Comment on this clonotype: Antigen unknown.

Trimming removed 5 bases from V and 1 base from J, with 18 bases in between. This CDR3 has 16 amino acids. Germline CDR1 and CDR2: PRHDT and FYEKMQ (reference sequence). Preparing the TCRbeta library involved the use of unique molecular identifiers. TCRdb reprocessed the PCR reads via MiXCR and lists one record per CDR3 protein. The sample contains around 94,000 distinct CDR3 sequences, 7.5% to 9.5% of which appear only once. The material sequenced was PBMCs, taken before TCRalphabeta/CD19-depleted stem cell transplant. The gene calls are TRBV13 and TRBJ2-7, with D perhaps matching TRBD2 (6 bases). This receptor was identified in a boy aged 2-9 years with acute lymphoblastic leukemia, due to receive a stem cell transplant. The CDR3 DNA reads TGTGCCAGCAGCCTGGAGGGCGGGGACTTTTCCTACGAGCAGTACTTC. Its protein is CASSLEGGDFSYEQYF.